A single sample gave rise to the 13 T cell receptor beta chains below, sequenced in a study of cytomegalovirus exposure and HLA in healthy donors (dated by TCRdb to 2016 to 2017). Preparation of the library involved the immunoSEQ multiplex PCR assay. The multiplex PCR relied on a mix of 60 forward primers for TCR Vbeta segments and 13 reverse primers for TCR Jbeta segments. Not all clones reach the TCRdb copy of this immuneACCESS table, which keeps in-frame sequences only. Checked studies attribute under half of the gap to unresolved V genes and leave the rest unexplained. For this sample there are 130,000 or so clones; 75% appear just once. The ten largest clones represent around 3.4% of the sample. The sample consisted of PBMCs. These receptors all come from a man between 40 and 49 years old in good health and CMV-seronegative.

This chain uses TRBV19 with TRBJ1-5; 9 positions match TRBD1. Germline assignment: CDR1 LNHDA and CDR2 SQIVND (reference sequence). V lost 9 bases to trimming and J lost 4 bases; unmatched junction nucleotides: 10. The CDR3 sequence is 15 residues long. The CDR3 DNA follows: TGTGCCAGCACATACACAGGGGGCCCTAATCAGCCCCAGCATTTT. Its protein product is CASTYTGGPNQPQHF.

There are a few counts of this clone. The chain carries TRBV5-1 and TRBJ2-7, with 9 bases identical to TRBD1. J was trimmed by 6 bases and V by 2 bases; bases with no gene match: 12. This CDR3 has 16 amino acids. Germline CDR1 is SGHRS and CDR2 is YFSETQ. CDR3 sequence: CASSLLAGTGFSEQYF. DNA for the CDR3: TGCGCCAGCAGCTTATTAGCCGGGACAGGGTTCTCCGAGCAGTACTTC.

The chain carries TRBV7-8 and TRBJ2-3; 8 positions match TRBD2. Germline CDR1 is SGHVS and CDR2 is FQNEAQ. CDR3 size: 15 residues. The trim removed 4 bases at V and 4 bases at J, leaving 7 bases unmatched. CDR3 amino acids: CASSWGGGGPDTQYF. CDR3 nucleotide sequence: TGTGCCAGCAGCTGGGGGGGCGGGGGGCCAGATACGCAGTATTTT.

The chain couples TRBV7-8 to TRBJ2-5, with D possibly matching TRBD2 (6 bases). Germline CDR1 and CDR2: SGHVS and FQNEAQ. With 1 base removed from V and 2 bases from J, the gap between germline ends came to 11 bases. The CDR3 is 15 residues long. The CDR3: CASSLGWGEQETQYF. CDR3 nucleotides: TGTGCCAGCAGCTTAGGTTGGGGGGAGCAAGAGACCCAGTACTTC.

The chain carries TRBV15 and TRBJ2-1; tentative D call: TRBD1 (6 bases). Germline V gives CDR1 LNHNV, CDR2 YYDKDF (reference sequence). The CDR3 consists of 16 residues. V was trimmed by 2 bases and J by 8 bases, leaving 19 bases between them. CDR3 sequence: CATSRPAGDIVDEQFF. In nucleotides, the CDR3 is TGTGCCACCAGCAGACCAGCCGGGGACATTGTCGATGAGCAGTTCTTC.

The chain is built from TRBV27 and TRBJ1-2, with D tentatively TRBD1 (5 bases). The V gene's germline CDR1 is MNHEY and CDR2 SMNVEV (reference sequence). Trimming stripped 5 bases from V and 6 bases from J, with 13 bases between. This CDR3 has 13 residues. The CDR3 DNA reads TGTGCCAGCAGTCTCGCAGGGCCCAATGGCTACACCTTC. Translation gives CASSLAGPNGYTF.

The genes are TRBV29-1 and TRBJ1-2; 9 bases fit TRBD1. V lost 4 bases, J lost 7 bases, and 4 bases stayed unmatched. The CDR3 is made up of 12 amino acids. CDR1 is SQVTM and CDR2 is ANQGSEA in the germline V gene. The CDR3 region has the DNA TGCAGCGTTGGCCGACAGGGGGGTGGCTACACCTTC. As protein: CSVGRQGGGYTF.

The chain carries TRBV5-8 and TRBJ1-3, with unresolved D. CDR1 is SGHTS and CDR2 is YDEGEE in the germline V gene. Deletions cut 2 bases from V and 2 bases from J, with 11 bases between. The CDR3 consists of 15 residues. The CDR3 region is CASSFRVQTGNTIYF. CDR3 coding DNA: TGTGCCAGCAGCTTTCGAGTACAGACTGGAAACACCATATATTTT. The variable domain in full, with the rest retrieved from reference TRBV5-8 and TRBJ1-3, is EAGVTQSPTHLIKTRGQQATLRCSPISGHTSVYWYQQALGLGLQFLLWYDEGEERNRGNFPPRFSGRQFPNYSSELNVNALELEDSALYLCASSFRVQTGNTIYFGEGSWLTVV.

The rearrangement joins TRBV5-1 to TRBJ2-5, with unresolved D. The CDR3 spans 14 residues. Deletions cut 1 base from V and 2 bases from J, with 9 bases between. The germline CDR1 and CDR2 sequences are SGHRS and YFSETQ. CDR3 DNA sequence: TGCGCCAGCAGCTTGACAGCCTTTCAAGAGACCCAGTACTTC. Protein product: CASSLTAFQETQYF.

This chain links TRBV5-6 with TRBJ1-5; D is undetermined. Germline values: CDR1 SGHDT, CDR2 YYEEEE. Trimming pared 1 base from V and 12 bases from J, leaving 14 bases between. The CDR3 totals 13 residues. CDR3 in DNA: TGTGCCAGCAGCTTGCCCGGGTCCCGGAACCAGCATTTT. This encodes CASSLPGSRNQHF. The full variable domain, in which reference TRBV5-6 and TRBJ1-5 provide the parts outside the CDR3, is DAGVTQSPTHLIKTRGQQVTLRCSPKSGHDTVSWYQQALGQGPQFIFQYYEEEERQRGNFPDRFSGHQFPNYSSELNVNALLLGDSALYLCASSLPGSRNQHFGDGTRLSIL.

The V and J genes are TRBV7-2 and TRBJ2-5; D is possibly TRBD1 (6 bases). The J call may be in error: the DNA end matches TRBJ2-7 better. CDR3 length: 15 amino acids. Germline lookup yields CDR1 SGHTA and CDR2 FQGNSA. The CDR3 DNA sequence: TGTGCCAGCAGCCCCGGACAGCCCCCCCCCTACGAGCAGTACTTC. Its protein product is CASSPGQPPPYEQYF.

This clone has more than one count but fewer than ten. CDR3 sequence reads: CASRPPQAVTEAFF. In DNA, the CDR3 is TGTGCCAGCAGACCACCACAGGCGGTGACTGAAGCTTTCTTT. J is TRBJ1-1 and V is TRBV27; D possibly corresponds to TRBD1 (5 bases). Germline loops: CDR1 MNHEY, CDR2 SMNVEV (reference sequence). The V end was cut by 6 bases, the J end by 5 bases, with 16 bases between. CDR3 size: 14 residues.

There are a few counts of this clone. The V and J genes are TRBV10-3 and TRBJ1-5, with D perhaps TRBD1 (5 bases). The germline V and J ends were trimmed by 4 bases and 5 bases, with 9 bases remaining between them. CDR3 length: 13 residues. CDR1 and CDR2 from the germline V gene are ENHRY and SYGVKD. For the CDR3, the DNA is TGTGCCATCAGTGTGACAGTCGATCAGCCCCAGCATTTT. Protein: CAISVTVDQPQHF.